These 24 T cell receptor beta chains originate from one sample sequenced in a study of T cells in Graves' hyperthyroidism and ophthalmopathy. RNA transcripts provided the source from which TCR beta CDR3 regions were amplified. With the HTBI primer set, the TCR CDR3 went through a first round of RT-PCR. In TCRdb, the multiplex PCR reads were re-called with MiXCR into one record per CDR3 protein. Here the sample spans about 350,000 distinct CDR3 sequences, 15% to 20% being singletons. Input material: blood. These receptor sequences come from a middle-aged woman with Graves' ophthalmopathy.

This chain links TRBV10-1 with TRBJ2-4, with TRBD2 identical over 7 bases. This CDR3 comprises 13 residues. V gave up 4 bases and J gave up 9 bases; unmatched junction bases: 6. Germline CDR1 is WNHNN and CDR2 is SYGVQD (reference sequence). CDR3 sequence reads: CASSGGGFGIQYF. The CDR3 coding sequence is TGCGCCAGCAGTGGGGGGGGTTTCGGCATTCAGTACTTC.

At least ten counts were recorded for this clonotype. This chain links TRBV6-5 with TRBJ2-5; D unclear. V gave up 4 bases and J gave up 0 bases, with 9 bases separating them. There are 14 residues in the CDR3. Germline loops: CDR1 MNHEY, CDR2 SVGAGI. CDR3 sequence reads: CASSWIGDQETQYF. The DNA of the CDR3 is TGTGCCAGCAGTTGGATCGGCGACCAAGAGACCCAGTACTTC.

The table lists this clonotype with many counts. J is TRBJ2-7 and V is TRBV11-2; TRBD1 is a possible D gene (5 bases). The CDR3 runs to 13 residues. V gave up 3 bases and J gave up 2 bases, with 8 bases separating them. Germline CDR1 and CDR2: SGHAT and FQNNGV. As DNA, the CDR3 is TGTGCCAGCAGCTTTGGGGCAACCTACGAGCAGTACTTC. Amino acids: CASSFGATYEQYF.

This clonotype came up many times. The chain is built from TRBV13 and TRBJ2-2; possibly TRBD1 for D (5 bases). The CDR3 has 15 amino acids. Germline V gene data show CDR1 as PRHDT and CDR2 as FYEKMQ (reference sequence). The V and J ends lost 5 bases and 1 base respectively, with 11 bases between them. The CDR3 spells CASSPHQGNTGELFF. The CDR3 DNA reads as TGTGCCAGCAGCCCCCACCAGGGGAACACCGGGGAGCTGTTTTTT.

This clonotype has ten or more counts. The chain has TRBV28 and TRBJ2-6; no definite D call. V lost 2 bases to trimming and J lost 0 bases, with 8 bases between them. The germline V gene encodes CDR1 MDHEN and CDR2 SYDVKM. The CDR3 spans 16 residues. DNA of the CDR3: TGTGCCAGCAGTTTACCAGGCATCTCTGGGGCCAACGTCCTGACTTTC. Amino acids: CASSLPGISGANVLTF.

This clonotype has just a few counts. This may come from a read error, since a much larger clone is one base off. This chain uses TRBV11-2 with TRBJ2-7; D remains unclear. The CDR3 loop spans 13 amino acids. CDR1 and CDR2 from the germline V gene are SGHAT and FQNNGV. The V end was cut by 10 bases, the J end by 3 bases, with 16 bases between. CDR3 sequence reads: CANTHGWGYEQYF. The CDR3 DNA sequence: TGTGCCAACACTCACGGGTGGGGCTACGAGCAGTACTTC.

Ten or more counts support this clonotype. The V call is TRBV7-2, the J call TRBJ2-3; D call uncertain. The ends were cut back, 0 bases at V and 6 bases at J, with 10 bases in the middle. Germline CDR1 reads SGHTA; CDR2 reads FQGNSA. This CDR3 has 14 amino acids. The CDR3 loop is CASSLAGKLDTQYF. CDR3 sequence (DNA): TGTGCCAGCAGCTTAGCAGGAAAGCTGGATACGCAGTATTTT.

This clonotype was observed many times. The J gene is TRBJ2-5, the V gene TRBV5-1; no clear D gene. The CDR3 has 15 residues. The V and J ends lost 0 bases and 3 bases respectively, with 12 bases between them. CDR1 is SGHRS, CDR2 YFSETQ, per germline. CDR3 amino acids: CASSLVYRIEETQYF. As DNA, the CDR3 is TGCGCCAGCAGCTTGGTTTACAGAATAGAAGAGACCCAGTACTTC.

CDR3 in DNA: TGTGCCAGCAACACAGGTTGGGCTTTCTTT. Its protein product is CASNTGWAFF. The chain uses TRBV27 and TRBJ1-1, with D maybe TRBD1 (5 bases). The CDR3 contains 10 residues. Deletions cut 7 bases from V and 11 bases from J, with 11 bases between. The germline V gene encodes CDR1 MNHEY and CDR2 SMNVEV (reference sequence).

This clonotype was counted many times. The chain recombines TRBV15 with TRBJ2-7; D is ambiguous. Germline CDR1 is LNHNV and CDR2 is YYDKDF (reference sequence). The V and J ends lost 0 bases and 3 bases respectively, with 12 bases between them. This CDR3 is 15 amino acids long. The CDR3: CATSRDLGASYEQYF. As DNA, the CDR3 is TGTGCCACCAGCAGAGATTTGGGCGCCAGCTACGAGCAGTACTTC.

The rearrangement links TRBV6-1 to TRBJ2-5, with 12 bases aligning to TRBD1. J was trimmed by 5 bases and V by 6 bases; bases with no gene match: 10. Germline CDR1 and CDR2: MNHNS and SASEGT. The length of the CDR3 is 16 residues. As DNA, the CDR3 is TGTGCCAGCAGGTTCACCGGGACAGGGGGCAGGGAGACCCAGTACTTC. It yields the protein CASRFTGTGGRETQYF.

This clonotype was picked up a small number of times. The rearrangement uses TRBV3-1 and TRBJ1-2; D is unresolved. CDR3 length: 15 amino acids. V lost 1 base and J lost 4, with 13 bases in between. Germline loops: CDR1 LGHDT, CDR2 YNNKEL (reference sequence). In nucleotides, the CDR3 is TGTGCCAGCAGCCAAGTTGGGTTATTGGTCTATGGCTACACCTTC. It specifies CASSQVGLLVYGYTF.

This clonotype was counted at least ten times. V usage is TRBV30 and J usage is TRBJ1-6, with 7 bases matching TRBD1. J gave up 10 bases and V 6 bases, and 12 bases lay outside the gene matches. Germline lookup yields CDR1 GTSNPN and CDR2 SVGIG (reference sequence). The CDR3 is 14 amino acids. The CDR3 is CACPGQISKSPLHF. In nucleotides, the CDR3 is TGTGCCTGCCCGGGACAGATAAGCAAGTCACCCCTCCACTTT.

The sample holds many counts of this clonotype. The J gene is TRBJ2-3, the V gene TRBV29-1; perhaps TRBD2 as D (5 bases). The CDR3 is 14 residues long. Trimming took off 6 bases at V and 6 bases at J, with 19 bases between the two ends. CDR1 is SQVTM and CDR2 is ANQGSEA in the germline V gene. The CDR3, as DNA: TGCAGCGTGAGGACTTCATTGAGAGCGGATACGCAGTATTTT. Protein: CSVRTSLRADTQYF.

The V and J genes are TRBV6-1 and TRBJ2-5; D unclear. The CDR3 length is 14 residues. Germline CDR1 is MNHNS and CDR2 is SASEGT. Trimming removed 2 bases at V and 6 bases at J, with 13 bases between. The CDR3 DNA follows: TGTGCCAGCAGTGAAACGGCCACCCTAAAGACCCAGTACTTC. It yields the protein CASSETATLKTQYF.

This clonotype occurred many times. The rearrangement links TRBV2 to TRBJ2-5, with TRBD1 matching 8 bases. With V trimmed by 3 bases and J by 4 bases, 7 bases remained unmatched. In germline, CDR1 is SNHLY, CDR2 FYNNEI. The CDR3 covers 15 residues. The CDR3 reads CASSDGGQGRETQYF. Written as DNA, the CDR3 is TGTGCCAGCAGTGACGGTGGACAGGGAAGAGAGACCCAGTACTTC.

The CDR3 DNA is TGTGCCAGCAGCAGAGAGGGAGGGGGGACAGGGATCAGCAATCAGCCCCAGCATTTT. Amino acid sequence: CASSREGGGTGISNQPQHF. The gene calls are TRBV11-2 and TRBJ1-5, with TRBD1 matching over 9 bases. The CDR3 totals 19 residues. Germline V gene data show CDR1 as SGHAT and CDR2 as FQNNGV. V gave up 5 bases and J gave up 1 base; unmatched junction bases: 15.

This clonotype was counted many times. As DNA, the CDR3 is TGTGCCAGCAGCACAGGGACGTACCAAGAGACCCAGTACTTC. Its protein is CASSTGTYQETQYF. This chain joins TRBV12-3 or TRBV12-4 and TRBJ2-5; weak D call: TRBD1 (6 bases). V lost 6 bases, J lost 0 bases, and 11 bases lay in between. The length of the CDR3 is 14 residues.

Ten or more counts support this clonotype. This chain uses TRBV20-1 with TRBJ2-2; D ambiguous. Trimming pared 2 bases from V and 7 bases from J, leaving 11 bases between. CDR1 DFQATT and CDR2 SNEGSKA come from the germline V gene (reference sequence). The CDR3 spans 13 residues. This CDR3 is CSARPRGVGELFF. CDR3 DNA: TGCAGTGCTAGACCCCGAGGCGTCGGGGAGCTGTTTTTT.

This chain links TRBV7-2 with TRBJ2-7, with TRBD1 matching 10 bases. Germline V CDR1 and CDR2: SGHTA, FQGNSA. The CDR3 spans 15 residues. Trimming removed 8 bases from V and 7 bases from J; junction bases left unmatched: 14. This CDR3 is CASGQGRTGGSEQYF. CDR3 sequence (DNA): TGTGCCAGCGGTCAGGGCCGGACAGGGGGGAGTGAGCAGTACTTC.

This clonotype was seen ten or more times. CDR3 residues: CASRGTSGRARFYEQYF. The CDR3 coding sequence is TGTGCCAGCAGGGGGACTAGCGGGAGGGCCAGGTTCTACGAGCAGTACTTC. The rearrangement links TRBV7-3 to TRBJ2-7, with 16 bases fitting TRBD2. The trim removed 6 bases at V and 3 bases at J, leaving 8 bases unmatched. This CDR3 is 17 amino acids long. Per the germline V gene, CDR1 is SGHTA and CDR2 is FQGTGA. Full variable domain (remainder filled in from reference TRBV7-3 and TRBJ2-7): GAGVSQTPSNKVTEKGKYVELRCDPISGHTALYWYRQSLGQGPEFLIYFQGTGAADDSGLPNDRFFAVRPEGSVSTLKIQRTERGDSAVYLCASRGTSGRARFYEQYFGPGTRLTVT.

This clonotype was seen at least ten times. The V and J genes are TRBV7-9 and TRBJ1-1; TRBD1 agrees at 8 bases. Germline lookup yields CDR1 SEHNR and CDR2 FQNEAQ (reference sequence). The CDR3 length is 13 residues. With V trimmed by 5 bases and J by 8 bases, 7 bases remained unmatched. The CDR3 protein is CASSATPGGEAFF. The CDR3 DNA reads TGTGCCAGCAGCGCTACGCCAGGGGGCGAAGCTTTCTTT.

Many counts were recorded for this clonotype. The genes are TRBV6-2 or TRBV6-3 and TRBJ1-2; 8 bases fit TRBD1. The CDR3 has 15 residues. CDR1 is MNHEY, CDR2 SVGEGT, per germline. V shed 6 bases, J shed 4 bases, and the junction held 10 bases outside the gene matches. The CDR3 sequence is CASRSGQGVGYGYTF. In nucleotides, the CDR3 is TGTGCCAGCAGATCAGGACAGGGTGTAGGCTATGGCTACACCTTC.

The sample holds many counts of this clonotype. This sequence joins TRBV20-1 and TRBJ2-7; D unresolved. The CDR3 extends over 16 amino acids. CDR1 is DFQATT and CDR2 is SNEGSKA in the germline V gene (reference sequence). V was clipped by 0 bases and J by 2 bases, with 17 bases between them. The CDR3 reads CSARDQGVYAPYEQYF. The CDR3 nucleotides read TGCAGTGCTAGAGATCAAGGCGTATATGCCCCCTACGAGCAGTACTTC.